This record covers a single T cell receptor beta chain. Antigen specificity is unknown. V gave up 7 bases and J gave up 1 base, with 13 bases separating them. CDR1 and CDR2 from the germline V gene are MNHEY and SVGAGI. The CDR3 is 14 amino acids. Clones were sequenced by immunoSEQ multiplex PCR, and TCRdb holds only the in-frame ones, with some missing. Among about 85,000 clones listed, roughly four fifths were seen once. This record belongs to a study of graft-versus-host responses after intestinal transplantation. Points from the study as a whole: Researchers found GvH clones in recipient marrow, and some showed up first in ileum or blood.

The receptor was isolated from a human donor who received an intestinal transplant. The chain has TRBV6-5 and TRBJ2-5; no reliable D call. This specimen consisted of unstimulated CD8+ T cells sorted from spleen or lymph node cells, obtained before intestinal transplant. CDR3 amino acids: CASTLTDLQETQYF. In nucleotides, the CDR3 is TGTGCCAGCACCCTGACGGACCTCCAAGAGACCCAGTACTTC.